This T cell receptor beta chain was recorded in a study of blood T cell repertoires in COVID-19. Turning to the study itself: In each case, the material was cDNA or gDNA derived from T cells, B-cell-depleted T cells, or PBMCs.

Sequencing was performed with immunoSEQ multiplex PCR; in TCRdb, only in-frame clones are kept and a portion is missing. The table lists about 310,000 clones, around 90% of them singletons. The CDR3 is made up of 15 amino acids. Trimming removed 0 bases from V and 6 bases from J, with 13 bases in between. Germline V gene data show CDR1 as SGHTS and CDR2 as YDEGEE. This sequence originates from a man aged 50 or older with active or convalescent COVID-19. The chain is built from TRBV5-8 and TRBJ1-5; TRBD1 is a possible D gene (5 bases). Sequencing was performed on peripheral blood. Here the CDR3 reads CASSLGAGQAQPQHF. The CDR3, as DNA: TGTGCCAGCAGCTTGGGGGCAGGGCAGGCTCAGCCCCAGCATTTT.